What follows are 6 T cell receptor beta chains derived from one specimen sequenced in a study of low-dose radiotherapy and immunotherapy resistance in tumors. TRAV- and TRBV-specific primers were used for first-strand cDNA, which covered alpha and beta chains. The TCRs were subjected to amplification over roughly 20 PCR cycles employing a constant-region primer in conjunction with a V-primer adapter. TCRdb ran MiXCR on the reads and lists one entry per CDR3 protein. The sample gives thousands of distinct CDR3 sequences, 53% of which show up once; roughly 12% is in the top ten. The receptors stem from a human donor with advanced metastatic prostate, ovarian, gallbladder or colorectal cancer (not recorded which). This table probably holds off-target reads from a library built for another chain.

J is TRBJ2-7 and V is TRBV20-1; 7 nucleotides line up with TRBD2. J was trimmed by 3 bases and V by 6 bases; bases with no gene match: 11. The CDR3 has 14 amino acids. Germline V gives CDR1 DFQATT, CDR2 SNEGSKA (reference sequence). The CDR3 region is CSAQLSRGGYEQYF. The CDR3 nucleotides read TGCAGTGCCCAGCTTAGTCGCGGGGGCTACGAGCAGTACTTC.

This clonotype has more than one count but fewer than ten. The J gene is TRBJ2-3, the V gene TRBV29-1; TRBD2 is a possible D gene (8 bases). CDR1 and CDR2 (germline): SQVTM, ANQGSEA. This CDR3 is built from 14 residues. V lost 6 bases, J lost 5 bases, and 18 bases lay in between. CDR3 sequence: CSVQGGAGVDTQYF. CDR3 DNA: TGCAGCGTGCAGGGGGGAGCGGGAGTAGATACGCAGTATTTT.

This clonotype was seen a few times. The chain joins TRBV28 to TRBJ1-2; 10 bases line up with TRBD1. This CDR3 spans 15 amino acids. Germline CDR1 reads MDHEN; CDR2 reads SYDVKM. J was trimmed by 4 bases and V by 2 bases; bases with no gene match: 4. In DNA form, the CDR3 reads TGTGCCAGCAGTTTAATAGGGACAGGGGCCTATGGCTACACCTTC. Protein: CASSLIGTGAYGYTF.

The J gene is TRBJ2-1, the V gene TRBV28; D might be TRBD2 (5 bases). The CDR3 is 16 amino acids. Trimming removed 4 bases at V and 6 bases at J, with 19 bases between. Germline V gives CDR1 MDHEN, CDR2 SYDVKM. The CDR3 bases are TGTGCCAGCAGTTCTCATGGCCAACCCGGGATCAATGAGCAGTTCTTC. Protein product: CASSSHGQPGINEQFF.

This clonotype was recorded a few times. This sequence joins TRBV28 and TRBJ2-7; 8 bases fit TRBD1. J lost 0 bases, V lost 6 bases, and 10 bases had no gene match. The CDR3 covers 16 residues. CDR1 and CDR2 from the germline V gene are MDHEN and SYDVKM. The CDR3: CASSPTLTGVSYEQYF. The CDR3 DNA reads as TGTGCCAGCAGCCCTACCCTGACAGGGGTCTCCTACGAGCAGTACTTC.

This clonotype showed up just a few times. The chain uses TRBV6-6 and TRBJ2-7; TRBD1 matches at 11 bases. The germline V gene encodes CDR1 MNHNY and CDR2 SVGAGI (reference sequence). V was pared by 7 bases and J by 4 bases, with 6 bases of the junction left unmatched. This CDR3 has 14 amino acids. CDR3 sequence (DNA): TGTGCCAGCACGGCCGGGACAGGGGGTTACGAGCAGTACTTC. Amino acids: CASTAGTGGYEQYF.